Each of the 21 T cell receptor beta chains below was sequenced from the same sample in a study of T cell repertoires in cytomegalovirus infection. Their specific antigens are unknown. TCRdb re-analysed the reads in MiXCR, keeping a single row per CDR3 protein. The sample contains about 920,000 distinct CDR3 sequences, 31% of which appear only once. This sample comprised cultured CD8+ T cells from PBMCs, obtained from culture after CMV antigen stimulation. Receptors originate from a human donor in good health (CMV status not recorded). Some clones in this sample may be carry-over from other donors' samples.

The rearrangement links TRBV2 to TRBJ2-3; D possibly corresponds to TRBD2 (5 bases). Germline-derived CDR1 and CDR2 are SNHLY and FYNNEI. The CDR3 totals 14 residues. V was clipped by 10 bases and J by 0 bases, with 14 bases between them. CDR3 protein: CAIGGYSSTDTQYF. In DNA, the CDR3 is TGTGCCATCGGAGGATACTCTAGCACAGATACGCAGTATTTT.

The chain couples TRBV12-3 or TRBV12-4 to TRBJ1-1; D is ambiguous. V was cut by 4 bases and J by 1 base, with 13 bases left in between. The CDR3 runs to 15 residues. This CDR3 reads CASSSGPAGNTEAFF. DNA for the CDR3: TGTGCCAGCAGTTCTGGGCCTGCAGGGAACACTGAAGCTTTCTTT.

This clonotype has at least ten counts. The CDR3 spells CASSPWGGLNEKLFF. The CDR3 region has the DNA TGTGCCAGCAGCCCTTGGGGCGGATTGAATGAAAAACTGTTTTTT. The V call is TRBV12-3 or TRBV12-4, the J call TRBJ1-4, with D tentatively TRBD1 (5 bases). The CDR3 contains 15 residues. Trimming left V 6 bases short and J 5 bases short, with 16 bases between.

In its sample, this clonotype was seen many times. The chain couples TRBV7-6 to TRBJ2-1; the match to TRBD2 covers 8 bases. This CDR3 region has 17 residues. The germline V gene has CDR1 SGHVS and CDR2 FNYEAQ. The trim removed 5 bases at V and 4 bases at J, leaving 13 bases unmatched. DNA for the CDR3: TGTGCCAGCAGCCAAGAAAGGCGGGGGGTCCAATACAATGAGCAGTTCTTC. Translation gives CASSQERRGVQYNEQFF.

As regards this clonotype: Since the CDR3 does not end with the conserved phenylalanine or tryptophan, this likely comes from a read error. The DNA is left out, because the CDR3 cannot be placed on it with certainty; the CDR3 is given as TCRdb lists it. The V call is TRBV10-3, the J call TRBJ2-4; the DNA was not used to check the table's D call, TRBD1. 10 amino acids form the CDR3, both terminal residues included. Germline V gene data show CDR1 as ENHRY and CDR2 as SYGVKD. The CDR3 protein is CAISPATGVY.

The V gene is TRBV12-3 or TRBV12-4, the J gene TRBJ1-1; D ambiguous. The V end was cut by 1 base, the J end by 6 bases, with 6 bases between. The CDR3 runs to 12 residues. The CDR3 sequence is CASSLDGSEAFF. CDR3 DNA: TGTGCCAGCAGTTTAGACGGGTCTGAAGCTTTCTTT.

This clonotype occurred many times. The rearrangement joins TRBV6-5 to TRBJ2-1; D not certain. The CDR3 runs 15 residues. V lost 2 bases and J lost 4, with 12 bases in between. Germline V gene data show CDR1 as MNHEY and CDR2 as SVGAGI. CDR3 in amino acids: CASSYVSKVYNEQFF. Written as DNA, the CDR3 is TGTGCCAGCAGTTACGTAAGCAAGGTTTACAATGAGCAGTTCTTC.

The rearrangement links TRBV6-5 to TRBJ1-4; no clear D gene. CDR1 MNHEY and CDR2 SVGAGI come from the germline V gene. This CDR3 is 9 amino acids long. The V end was cut by 6 bases, the J end by 13 bases, with 6 bases between. DNA for the CDR3: TGTGCCAGCAGCTCCCGACTGTTTTTT. Its translation is CASSSRLFF.

The V call is TRBV7-9, the J call TRBJ1-5; no definite D call. The CDR3 extends over 15 amino acids. Germline CDR1 reads SEHNR; CDR2 reads FQNEAQ (reference sequence). With 4 bases removed from V and 0 bases from J, the gap between germline ends came to 10 bases. The CDR3 spells CASSSTANSNQPQHF. The CDR3 DNA reads TGTGCCAGCAGCTCGACGGCAAATAGCAATCAGCCCCAGCATTTT.

In the case of this clonotype: A much larger clone lies a single base off, so this may be a read error. The chain is built from TRBV7-6 and TRBJ2-2; no reliable D call. V was pared by 3 bases and J by 9 bases, with 11 bases between. CDR1 and CDR2 from the germline V gene are SGHVS and FNYEAQ. The CDR3 length is 13 residues. The CDR3, as DNA: TGTGCCAGCAGCTTTGGGTCTACCAGGGAGCTGTTTTTT. This sequence encodes CASSFGSTRELFF.

This clonotype has just a few counts. The chain has TRBV27 and TRBJ2-7, with a weak D call TRBD2 (6 bases). The germline CDR1 and CDR2 sequences are MNHEY and SMNVEV (reference sequence). With 10 bases removed from V and 1 base from J, the gap between germline ends came to 20 bases. The CDR3 is 15 residues long. The CDR3 region has the DNA TGTGCCACTGCCCGGGGGTCGGTGAGTTCCTACGAGCAGTACTTC. Amino acid sequence: CATARGSVSSYEQYF.

The J gene is TRBJ2-2, the V gene TRBV10-3; TRBD2 might be the D (5 bases). CDR1 ENHRY and CDR2 SYGVKD come from the germline V gene. The CDR3 has 15 amino acids. The V end lost 8 bases, the J end lost 0 bases, and 13 bases lay between the germline ends. The CDR3 here is CAIRSGITNTGELFF. CDR3 DNA: TGTGCCATCCGCTCGGGGATAACGAACACCGGGGAGCTGTTTTTT.

The chain employs TRBV11-1 and TRBJ2-2; 9 nucleotides match TRBD1. The J segment lost 2 bases and the V segment lost 4 bases, leaving 5 bases of the junction unmatched. From germline, CDR1 is SGHAT and CDR2 FQDESV (reference sequence). The CDR3 loop spans 16 amino acids. CDR3 loop: CASSWTGQGNTGELFF. CDR3 DNA sequence: TGTGCCAGCAGCTGGACGGGACAGGGAAACACCGGGGAGCTGTTTTTT.

This chain links TRBV29-1 with TRBJ1-2; D not resolved. Germline CDR1 reads SQVTM; CDR2 reads ANQGSEA. The CDR3 is 11 residues long. The V and J ends lost 5 bases and 5 bases respectively, with 9 bases between them. The CDR3 nucleotides are TGCAGCGTTCTATCAGTTTATGGCTACACCTTC. The encoded protein is CSVLSVYGYTF.

This clonotype occurred a few times. The rearrangement uses TRBV4-1 and TRBJ1-6; unclear D gene. Trimming stripped 3 bases from V and 7 bases from J, with 4 bases between. The CDR3 contains 12 residues. Per germline, CDR1 MGHRA and CDR2 YSYEKL. CDR3 DNA sequence: TGCGCCAGCAGCCACCAGAATTCACCCCTCCACTTT. Amino acid sequence: CASSHQNSPLHF.

The CDR3 coding sequence is TGTGCCAGCAGCGGGGGGCCAGTCAATGAGCAGTTCTTC. It specifies CASSGGPVNEQFF. The chain uses TRBV5-4 and TRBJ2-1; D tentatively reads TRBD1 or TRBD2 (6 bases each). The CDR3 loop spans 13 amino acids. CDR1 and CDR2 (germline): SGHNT, YYREEE (reference sequence). Trimming left V 4 bases short and J 6 bases short, with 11 bases between.

This rearrangement joins TRBV6-1 to TRBJ2-2; 10 bases line up with TRBD1. CDR3 size: 15 residues. Per the germline V gene, CDR1 is MNHNS and CDR2 is SASEGT. J lost 0 bases, V lost 8 bases, and 3 bases had no gene match. The CDR3 nucleotides read TGTGCCAGCCCTGGACAGGGGGCGAACACCGGGGAGCTGTTTTTT. Translating gives CASPGQGANTGELFF.

The rearrangement links TRBV9 to TRBJ1-1; no firm D call. Germline V CDR1 and CDR2: SGDLS, YYNGEE. The CDR3 extends over 14 amino acids. Trimming left V 4 bases short and J 1 base short, with 11 bases between. This CDR3 is CASSSPGKNTEAFF. CDR3 sequence (DNA): TGTGCCAGCAGCTCACCGGGGAAGAACACTGAAGCTTTCTTT.

The chain employs TRBV6-1 and TRBJ2-1, with TRBD1 identical over 9 bases. Germline V gives CDR1 MNHNS, CDR2 SASEGT. The CDR3 loop spans 16 amino acids. Unmatched junction bases numbered 11, after V lost 2 bases and J lost 9 bases. The CDR3 region has the DNA TGTGCCAGCAGTGAACCCACCCGGGACAGGGACGGTGAGCAGTTCTTC. As protein: CASSEPTRDRDGEQFF.

This clonotype was seen ten or more times. The chain recombines TRBV7-9 with TRBJ2-5; TRBD2 might be the D (5 bases). The CDR3 covers 11 residues. The V end was cut by 5 bases, the J end by 10 bases, with 11 bases between. In germline, CDR1 is SEHNR, CDR2 FQNEAQ (reference sequence). This CDR3 reads CASSQREHQYF. DNA for the CDR3: TGTGCCAGCAGCCAGAGGGAACACCAGTACTTC.

There are many counts of this clonotype. The chain is built from TRBV7-8 and TRBJ1-2; the D is unclear. The V end was cut by 1 base, the J end by 1 base, with 22 bases between. Germline assignment: CDR1 SGHVS and CDR2 FQNEAQ. The CDR3 sequence is 19 residues long. The CDR3, as DNA: TGTGCCAGCAGCTTAGAGCGTTATACGGTGGTGGAGGGTAACTATGGCTACACCTTC. Amino acids: CASSLERYTVVEGNYGYTF.